This TCR beta chain was retrieved from a study of OX40 agonist ivuxolimab in advanced cancers. Turning to the study itself: Patients received intravenous ivuxolimab every 2 weeks at 0.01 to 10 mg/kg.

Clones were read by immunoSEQ multiplex PCR, and TCRdb kept only the in-frame ones, dropping some. The repertoire holds some 70,000 clones, with about nine tenths as singletons. Germline CDR1 is SGHRS and CDR2 is YFSETQ. V was clipped by 0 bases and J by 4 bases; unmatched bases: 3. The length of the CDR3 is 15 residues. The sequencing used CD4+ or CD8+ T cells sorted from blood, collected in a trial of the OX40 agonist ivuxolimab. The J gene is TRBJ2-3, the V gene TRBV5-1; 9 bases are shared with TRBD2. This TCR was sampled from an adult with an advanced solid tumor such as melanoma, head and neck, liver or kidney cancer. The CDR3 nucleotides are TGCGCCAGCAGCTTGGCGGGCGGGGGGGCAGATACGCAGTATTTT. Protein: CASSLAGGGADTQYF. The full variable domain, with the rest looked up from reference TRBV5-1 and TRBJ2-3, is KAGVTQTPRYLIKTRGQQVTLSCSPISGHRSVSWYQQTPGQGLQFLFEYFSETQRNKGNFPGRFSGRQFSNSRSEMNVSTLELGDSALYLCASSLAGGGADTQYFGPGTRLTVL.